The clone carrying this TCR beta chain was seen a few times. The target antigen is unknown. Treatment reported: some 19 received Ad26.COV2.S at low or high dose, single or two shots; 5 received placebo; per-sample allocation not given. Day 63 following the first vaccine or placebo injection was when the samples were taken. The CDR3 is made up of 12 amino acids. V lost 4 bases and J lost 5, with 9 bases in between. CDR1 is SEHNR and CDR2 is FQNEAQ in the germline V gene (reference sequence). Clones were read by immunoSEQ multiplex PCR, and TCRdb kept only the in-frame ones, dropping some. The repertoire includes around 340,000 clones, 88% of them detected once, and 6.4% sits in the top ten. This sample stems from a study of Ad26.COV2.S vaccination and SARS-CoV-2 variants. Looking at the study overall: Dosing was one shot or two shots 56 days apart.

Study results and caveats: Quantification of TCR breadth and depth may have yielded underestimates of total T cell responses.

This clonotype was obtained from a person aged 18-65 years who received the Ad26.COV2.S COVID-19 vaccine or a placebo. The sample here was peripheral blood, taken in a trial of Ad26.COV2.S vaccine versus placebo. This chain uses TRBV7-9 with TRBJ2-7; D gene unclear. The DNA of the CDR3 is TGTGCCAGCAGCTCGAAGTGGGACGAGCAGTACTTC. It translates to CASSSKWDEQYF.